A single sample gave rise to the 21 T cell receptor beta chains below, sequenced in a study of blood T cell repertoires in COVID-19. Assay used: immunoSEQ multiplex PCR; TCRdb lists only in-frame clones, some missing. This repertoire shows fewer than 350,000 clones, about 93% found once; its top ten account for approximately 6.8%. Material: peripheral blood. The source is a woman aged 25-40 years with COVID-19, enrolled during active disease.

The rearrangement uses TRBV5-4 and TRBJ2-3; TRBD2 matches at 7 bases. J lost 3 bases, V lost 1 base, and 2 bases had no gene match. Germline CDR1 is SGHNT and CDR2 is YYREEE (reference sequence). The CDR3 runs to 14 residues. Here the CDR3 DNA reads TGTGCCAGCAGCTTGCTAGCGGTGACAGATACGCAGTATTTT. Protein: CASSLLAVTDTQYF. The whole variable domain, remainder taken from reference TRBV5-4 and TRBJ2-3, is ETGVTQSPTHLIKTRGQQVTLRCSSQSGHNTVSWYQQALGQGPQFIFQYYREEENGRGNFPPRFSGLQFPNYSSELNVNALELDDSALYLCASSLLAVTDTQYFGPGTRLTVL.

This clone came up once. The rearrangement joins TRBV11-3 to TRBJ2-1; 8 positions match TRBD1. The CDR3 contains 17 residues. With 5 bases clipped from V and 8 bases from J, the junction kept 17 bases outside the gene matches. Germline CDR1 and CDR2: SGHNT and YENEEA. DNA of the CDR3: TGTGCCAGCAGCCTAACGGGGGAGACAGGGGTTTTCGATGAGCAGTTCTTC. This encodes CASSLTGETGVFDEQFF. Based on the CDR3 plus reference TRBV11-3 and TRBJ2-1, the full variable domain is EAGVVQSPRYKIIEKKQPVAFWCNPISGHNTLYWYLQNLGQGPELLIRYENEEAVDDSQLPKDRFSAERLKGVDSTLKIQPAELGDSAVYLCASSLTGETGVFDEQFFGPGTRLTVL.

The V call is TRBV30, the J call TRBJ1-2; D gene unclear. The germline CDR1 and CDR2 sequences are GTSNPN and SVGIG (reference sequence). This CDR3 has 15 residues. V lost 0 bases and J lost 5, with 16 bases in between. CDR3 in amino acids: CAWSVRWGVEYGYTF. CDR3 DNA sequence: TGTGCCTGGAGTGTAAGGTGGGGAGTGGAGTATGGCTACACCTTC.

V is TRBV2 and J is TRBJ1-2; 9 bases agree with TRBD1. CDR1 and CDR2 (germline): SNHLY, FYNNEI. The CDR3 spans 14 residues. V gave up 8 bases and J gave up 6 bases; unmatched junction bases: 10. The CDR3 region is CASSPLQGAHGYTF. The CDR3 DNA reads as TGTGCCAGCTCGCCTTTACAGGGGGCGCATGGCTACACCTTC.

This clone was observed a handful of times. This chain uses TRBV5-1 with TRBJ2-7; 9 bases agree with TRBD1. Germline V CDR1 and CDR2: SGHRS, YFSETQ. J was trimmed by 5 bases and V by 4 bases; bases with no gene match: 7. This CDR3 has 14 amino acids. DNA for the CDR3: TGCGCCAGCAGCCCCGGGACAGGGCCCGACGAGCAGTACTTC. It is translated as CASSPGTGPDEQYF.

In its sample, this clone was seen a few times. The V call is TRBV5-1, the J call TRBJ1-2, with TRBD1 as a possible D gene (6 bases). This CDR3 has 20 residues. V lost 3 bases and J lost 0, with 27 bases in between. In germline, CDR1 is SGHRS, CDR2 YFSETQ. Here the CDR3 reads CASSSPVGRGNLNSNYGYTF. The CDR3 DNA follows: TGCGCCAGCAGCTCCCCGGTGGGGAGGGGGAACCTAAATTCTAACTATGGCTACACCTTC. The full variable domain, with the rest looked up from reference TRBV5-1 and TRBJ1-2, is KAGVTQTPRYLIKTRGQQVTLSCSPISGHRSVSWYQQTPGQGLQFLFEYFSETQRNKGNFPGRFSGRQFSNSRSEMNVSTLELGDSALYLCASSSPVGRGNLNSNYGYTFGSGTRLTVV.

The V and J genes are TRBV9 and TRBJ2-3; 7 bases are shared with TRBD1. This CDR3 spans 16 amino acids. Germline CDR1 and CDR2: SGDLS and YYNGEE. V was pared by 4 bases and J by 0 bases, with 8 bases of the junction left unmatched. The CDR3 coding sequence is TGTGCCAGCAGCCTCCCGACAGGGCGTAGCACAGATACGCAGTATTTT. Translation: CASSLPTGRSTDTQYF.

This chain uses TRBV27 with TRBJ2-7; D is possibly TRBD1 (6 bases). In germline, CDR1 is MNHEY, CDR2 SMNVEV (reference sequence). This CDR3 spans 13 amino acids. Trimming cost V 6 bases and J 6 bases, with 15 bases left between them. CDR3 nucleotides: TGTGCCAGCAGGGAGAGGGGGTTATCCGAGCAGTACTTC. This encodes CASRERGLSEQYF.

The V and J genes are TRBV5-4 and TRBJ2-3; 10 nucleotides align to TRBD2. The CDR3 has 15 amino acids. V was pared by 4 bases and J by 5 bases, with 7 bases of the junction left unmatched. The germline V gene encodes CDR1 SGHNT and CDR2 YYREEE (reference sequence). The CDR3 bases are TGTGCCAGCAGCCCCAAACTAGCGGGAATAGATACGCAGTATTTT. Translated: CASSPKLAGIDTQYF.

V usage is TRBV6-6 and J usage is TRBJ1-6, with a tentative D call TRBD1 (5 bases). CDR3 length equals 12 residues. Germline values: CDR1 MNHNY, CDR2 SVGAGI (reference sequence). V dropped 9 bases and J dropped 7 bases, with 10 bases sitting between them. The CDR3 reads CASQGTNSPLHF. The DNA of the CDR3 is TGTGCCAGTCAGGGTACGAATTCACCCCTCCACTTT.

In this sample, this clone turned up once. The chain employs TRBV28 and TRBJ1-4, with no clear D. CDR1 and CDR2 (germline): MDHEN, SYDVKM. This CDR3 region has 14 residues. V was trimmed by 3 bases and J by 8 bases, leaving 13 bases between them. The CDR3, as DNA: TGTGCCAGCAGTTTTATGTGGGCTGGGGAAAAACTGTTTTTT. It is translated as CASSFMWAGEKLFF.

This clone was counted once. The J gene is TRBJ1-5, the V gene TRBV2, with TRBD1 as a possible D gene (6 bases). Per the germline V gene, CDR1 is SNHLY and CDR2 is FYNNEI. This CDR3 is built from 17 residues. V was trimmed by 4 bases and J by 4 bases, leaving 20 bases between them. CDR3 loop: CASSAGFTDRMNQPQHF. The CDR3 DNA sequence: TGTGCCAGCAGTGCGGGTTTTACGGACAGAATGAATCAGCCCCAGCATTTT.

V and J are TRBV6-5 and TRBJ2-1; 7 bases match TRBD1. Unmatched junction bases numbered 7, after V lost 4 bases and J lost 4 bases. There are 15 residues in the CDR3. Per the germline V gene, CDR1 is MNHEY and CDR2 is SVGAGI. The DNA for the CDR3 is TGTGCCAGCAGTTCTACAGGGGTTGGATACAATGAGCAGTTCTTC. Amino acid sequence: CASSSTGVGYNEQFF.

The rearrangement joins TRBV30 to TRBJ1-1, with D perhaps TRBD1 (5 bases). Germline V gives CDR1 GTSNPN, CDR2 SVGIG (reference sequence). The CDR3 loop spans 12 amino acids. The V gene lost 0 bases and the J gene lost 11 bases, with 13 bases spanning the gap. For the CDR3, the DNA is TGTGCCTGGAGTGTACAAGGGCGGGGGGCTTTCTTT. Its protein product is CAWSVQGRGAFF.

This clone was counted a single time. The genes are TRBV29-1 and TRBJ2-3, with unresolved D. The CDR3 is 13 residues long. CDR1 and CDR2 (germline): SQVTM, ANQGSEA. Trimming pared 8 bases from V and 2 bases from J, leaving 14 bases between. The CDR3: CSLTADFTDTQYF. Here the CDR3 DNA reads TGCAGCCTAACGGCGGATTTCACAGATACGCAGTATTTT.

This clone has only one observation. The chain carries TRBV29-1 and TRBJ2-7; the D gene is possibly TRBD1 (6 bases). The V gene's germline CDR1 is SQVTM and CDR2 ANQGSEA. CDR3 length: 13 amino acids. V lost 5 bases to trimming and J lost 3 bases, with 14 bases between them. The CDR3 spells CSVTQGANYEQYF. The CDR3 region has the DNA TGCAGCGTTACACAGGGTGCGAACTACGAGCAGTACTTC.

The gene calls are TRBV19 and TRBJ1-5; D uncertain. The CDR3 is made up of 14 amino acids. Between the trimmed V and J ends, which lost 5 bases and 4 bases, there was a span of 12 bases. CDR1 is LNHDA and CDR2 is SQIVND in the germline V gene (reference sequence). CDR3 sequence (DNA): TGTGCCAGTAGTCAAGGAGGTCGAAATCAGCCCCAGCATTTT. Protein product: CASSQGGRNQPQHF.

The V gene is TRBV18, the J gene TRBJ1-6; a possible D gene is TRBD1 (5 bases). Trimming pared 1 base from V and 9 bases from J, leaving 10 bases between. Germline lookup yields CDR1 KGHSH and CDR2 LQKENI. The length of the CDR3 is 14 residues. The CDR3 loop is CASSPQGIGSPLHF. CDR3 coding DNA: TGTGCCAGCTCACCACAGGGGATCGGTTCACCCCTCCACTTT.

The chain employs TRBV18 and TRBJ1-2, with a tentative D call TRBD1 (5 bases). The CDR3 has 13 amino acids. Trimming took 2 bases from V and 3 from J, leaving 7 bases between them. Germline CDR1 reads KGHSH; CDR2 reads LQKENI. CDR3 DNA: TGTGCCAGCTCACCAGCGGGGGACTATGGCTACACCTTC. It codes for CASSPAGDYGYTF.

The chain uses TRBV6-1 and TRBJ1-2; possibly TRBD1 for D (5 bases). The length of the CDR3 is 14 residues. V was pared by 0 bases and J by 1 base, with 6 bases between. The germline V gene has CDR1 MNHNS and CDR2 SASEGT. The DNA of the CDR3 is TGTGCCAGCAGTGAAGCCGACAGTAACTATGGCTACACCTTC. Its protein product is CASSEADSNYGYTF.

The chain uses TRBV11-3 and TRBJ2-1, with D possibly TRBD2 on 7 matching bases. Germline assignment: CDR1 SGHNT and CDR2 YENEEA. V lost 4 bases, J lost 0 bases, and 25 bases lay in between. This CDR3 has 20 amino acids. In DNA form, the CDR3 reads TGTGCCAGCAGCTCCTCCGGGGGGCTAGCGGACGGCAGCTCCTACAATGAGCAGTTCTTC. It specifies CASSSSGGLADGSSYNEQFF.